Listed below are T cell receptor beta chains from one sample, sequenced in a study of PD-1 blockade in classical Hodgkin lymphoma. TCRdb's copy holds only in-frame clones and misses some; the assay was immunoSEQ multiplex PCR. The table includes 50,000 to 75,000 clones, more than 70% detected once. The specimen was peripheral blood mononuclear cells (PBMCs), collected at baseline. All receptors come from a human donor with classical Hodgkin lymphoma. CDR3s include the opening cysteine and the closing phenylalanine or tryptophan. The D gene is left open where the match is weak. Only some rows state a clone size, as once, few, many or a class for expanded clones.

CDR3aa	CDR3nt	v_gene	j_gene	d_gene	abundance
CASSLGGTSGSDTQYF	TGTGCCAGCAGCTTAGGGGGGACTAGCGGTTCAGATACGCAGTATTTT	TRBV7-2	TRBJ2-3	TRBD2	.
CASSLVGTSGASALRTQYF	TGTGCCAGCAGCTTAGTCGGGACTAGCGGGGCCTCTGCATTAAGGACCCAGTACTTC	TRBV7-2	TRBJ2-5	TRBD2	.
CASSLFSGELFF	TGTGCCAGCAGCTTATTTTCCGGGGAGCTGTTTTTT	TRBV11-3	TRBJ2-2	.	.
CASSRGTGGFGNTIYF	TGCGCCAGCAGCCGGGGGACAGGGGGCTTTGGAAACACCATATATTTT	TRBV4-3	TRBJ1-3	TRBD1	.
CASSPRRSRFADTQYF	TGTGCCAGCAGCCCTCGGCGGTCGAGGTTCGCAGATACGCAGTATTTT	TRBV11-1	TRBJ2-3	.	.
CASSIDRSQLSGANVLTF	TGTGCCAGTAGTATAGATCGGAGTCAACTCTCTGGGGCCAACGTCCTGACTTTC	TRBV19	TRBJ2-6	.	once
CAISSGGAETQYF	TGTGCCATCTCAAGCGGGGGGGCTGAGACCCAGTACTTC	TRBV10-3	TRBJ2-5	TRBD2	.
CASSYSGGTDSPLHF	TGTGCCAGCAGTTACTCGGGAGGCACCGATTCACCCCTCCACTTT	TRBV6-6	TRBJ1-6	.	.
CASSPNTGSTGELFF	TGTGCCAGCAGCCCTAACACAGGGAGCACCGGGGAGCTGTTTTTT	TRBV7-8	TRBJ2-2	.	.
CASRGQGNTEAFF	TGTGCCAGTAGGGGACAGGGGAACACTGAAGCTTTCTTT	TRBV19	TRBJ1-1	TRBD1	.
CASSLGVRNTEAFF	TGTGCCAGCAGTTTAGGAGTGAGGAACACTGAAGCTTTCTTT	TRBV28	TRBJ1-1	.	.
CASSLSYEQYF	TGTGCCAGCTCGCTCTCCTACGAGCAGTACTTC	TRBV18	TRBJ2-7	.	.
CASSKRQGLNYGYTF	TGTGCCAGCAGCAAGCGACAGGGACTTAACTATGGCTACACCTTC	TRBV9	TRBJ1-2	TRBD1	.
CASSYQLRTEAFF	TGTGCCAGCAGCTATCAACTTCGAACTGAAGCTTTCTTT	TRBV28	TRBJ1-1	.	.
CASSGGLAGSYGYTF	TGTGCCAGCAGCGGGGGGCTGGCGGGTTCCTATGGCTACACCTTC	TRBV9	TRBJ1-2	.	.
CASTHPGTGHNSPLHF	TGTGCCAGCACCCACCCCGGGACAGGCCATAATTCACCCCTCCACTTT	TRBV21-1	TRBJ1-6	.	.
CASSFRTSGELFF	TGTGCCAGCAGCTTCCGGACTAGCGGGGAGCTGTTTTTT	TRBV7-9	TRBJ2-2	TRBD2	.
CASTVGAGSDEQFF	TGTGCCAGCACCGTAGGGGCAGGGTCGGATGAGCAGTTCTTC	TRBV27	TRBJ2-1	.	.
CASSLSGGYEQYF	TGCGCCAGCAGCTTGAGTGGAGGGTACGAGCAGTACTTC	TRBV5-1	TRBJ2-7	.	.
CAISFGYLGQGVAEQFF	TGTGCCATCAGTTTCGGCTATCTAGGACAGGGGGTAGCTGAGCAGTTCTTC	TRBV10-3	TRBJ2-1	TRBD1	.
CASSPSAGRLDLYEQYF	TGTGCCAGCAGCCCTAGTGCAGGGAGACTAGACCTCTACGAGCAGTACTTC	TRBV7-9	TRBJ2-7	.	.
CASSYNVAGVTDTQYF	TGTGCCAGCAGTTACAATGTAGCGGGGGTCACAGATACGCAGTATTTT	TRBV6-6	TRBJ2-3	TRBD2	.
CASSYSANSLAEAFF	TGTGCCAGCAGTTACTCGGCAAATTCTTTGGCTGAAGCTTTCTTT	TRBV6-5	TRBJ1-1	.	.
CASSIEIQGEYGYTF	TGTGCCAGCAGTATCGAAATCCAGGGGGAATATGGCTACACCTTC	TRBV6-5	TRBJ1-2	TRBD1	.
CASTPNPYEQYF	TGTGCCAGCACCCCGAACCCGTACGAGCAGTACTTC	TRBV7-2	TRBJ2-7	.	.
CSVGVQGPYTEAFF	TGCAGCGTCGGAGTACAGGGCCCGTACACTGAAGCTTTCTTT	TRBV29-1	TRBJ1-1	.	.
CASSVELGIGDGNTIYF	TGTGCCAGCAGCGTAGAATTGGGGATTGGAGATGGAAACACCATATATTTT	TRBV9	TRBJ1-3	.	.
CASSLAPDQPQHF	TGCGCCAGCAGCTTGGCCCCAGACCAGCCCCAGCATTTT	TRBV5-1	TRBJ1-5	.	.
CASSLGGSPDTQYF	TGTGCCAGCAGCTTAGGGGGGTCCCCGGATACGCAGTATTTT	TRBV7-9	TRBJ2-3	.	once
CASSVPTLQGNTGELFF	TGTGCCAGCAGCGTTCCCACGCTGCAGGGGAACACCGGGGAGCTGTTTTTT	TRBV9	TRBJ2-2	.	few
CASSSTGNEQFF	TGTGCCAGCAGCTCTACAGGGAATGAGCAGTTCTTC	TRBV11-2	TRBJ2-1	.	.
CASNSKRPTNEKLFF	TGTGCCAGCAATTCCAAGCGTCCAACTAATGAAAAACTGTTTTTT	TRBV2	TRBJ1-4	.	.
CASSHLLIETQYF	TGTGCCAGCAGCCATCTTCTCATAGAGACCCAGTACTTC	TRBV4-2	TRBJ2-5	.	.
CASSPDASSGKLFF	TGTGCCAGCAGTCCCGACGCATCCTCTGGAAAACTGTTTTTT	TRBV7-2	TRBJ1-4	.	many
CASRAGQGYNEQFF	TGCGCCAGCAGGGCGGGACAGGGATACAATGAGCAGTTCTTC	TRBV5-1	TRBJ2-1	TRBD1	.
CASTASGGPNTGELFF	TGTGCCAGCACGGCTAGCGGGGGCCCGAACACCGGGGAGCTGTTTTTT	TRBV5-5	TRBJ2-2	TRBD2	.
CASSEGGFSTEAFF	TGTGCCAGCAGTGAAGGGGGCTTCTCGACTGAAGCTTTCTTT	TRBV6-1	TRBJ1-1	.	.
CSAHGSYEQYF	TGCAGTGCCCATGGGAGCTACGAGCAGTACTTC	TRBV20-1	TRBJ2-7	.	.
CASSYSKTGANYGYTF	TGTGCCAGCAGTTACTCGAAGACAGGAGCTAACTATGGCTACACCTTC	TRBV6-5	TRBJ1-2	.	.
CASSLVGSPLHF	TGTGCCAGCAGCTTAGTGGGTTCACCCCTCCACTTT	TRBV7-9	TRBJ1-6	.	.
CASSSGLEGYTF	TGTGCCAGCAGCTCAGGCCTAGAGGGCTACACCTTC	TRBV7-9	TRBJ1-2	.	.
CASKDWSNQPQHF	TGTGCCAGTAAGGATTGGAGCAATCAGCCCCAGCATTTT	TRBV19	TRBJ1-5	.	.
CASSPSGTGNQPQHF	TGTGCCAGCAGCCCTTCGGGGACAGGAAATCAGCCCCAGCATTTT	TRBV7-9	TRBJ1-5	TRBD1	.
CASSLYGAKGNEQFF	TGTGCCAGCAGCTTATACGGGGCGAAGGGGAATGAGCAGTTCTTC	TRBV7-3	TRBJ2-1	.	.
CASSADSGGYFTDTQYF	TGTGCCAGCAGCGCGGATAGCGGGGGGTATTTCACAGATACGCAGTATTTT	TRBV9	TRBJ2-3	TRBD2	.
CASNGNYGYTF	TGTGCCAGTAACGGAAACTATGGCTACACCTTC	TRBV19	TRBJ1-2	.	.
CASSPSTEAFF	TGTGCCAGCAGCCCTAGTACTGAAGCTTTCTTT	TRBV2	TRBJ1-1	.	.
CASSIENSPLHF	TGTGCCAGTAGTATAGAGAATTCACCCCTCCACTTT	TRBV19	TRBJ1-6	.	.
CASSTGEAGEAFF	TGTGCCAGCAGTACAGGGGAGGCCGGGGAAGCTTTCTTT	TRBV27	TRBJ1-1	TRBD1	.
CAISEPDRARGGGYGYTF	TGTGCCATCAGTGAACCCGACAGGGCCCGCGGGGGCGGCTATGGCTACACCTTC	TRBV10-3	TRBJ1-2	TRBD1	.
CASSMARGYNSPLHF	TGTGCCAGTAGTATGGCACGGGGGTATAATTCACCCCTCCACTTT	TRBV19	TRBJ1-6	.	.
CASSLTANTEAFF	TGTGCCAGCAGCTTAACGGCGAACACTGAAGCTTTCTTT	TRBV7-8	TRBJ1-1	.	.
CAISRDRGDQPQHF	TGTGCCATCAGCCGGGACAGGGGGGACCAGCCCCAGCATTTT	TRBV10-3	TRBJ1-5	TRBD1	.